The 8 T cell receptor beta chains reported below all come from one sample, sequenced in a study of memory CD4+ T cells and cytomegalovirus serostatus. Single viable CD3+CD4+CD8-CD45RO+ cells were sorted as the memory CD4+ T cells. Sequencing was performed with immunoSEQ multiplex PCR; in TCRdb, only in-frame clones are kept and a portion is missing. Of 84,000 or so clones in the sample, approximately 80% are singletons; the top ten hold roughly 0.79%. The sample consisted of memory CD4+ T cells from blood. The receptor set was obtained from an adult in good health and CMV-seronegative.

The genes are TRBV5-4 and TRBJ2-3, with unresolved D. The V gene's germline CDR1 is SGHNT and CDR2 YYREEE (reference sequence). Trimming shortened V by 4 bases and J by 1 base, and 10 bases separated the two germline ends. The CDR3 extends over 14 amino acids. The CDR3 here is CASSPRAGTDTQYF. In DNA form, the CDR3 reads TGTGCCAGCAGCCCCCGGGCGGGCACAGATACGCAGTATTTT.

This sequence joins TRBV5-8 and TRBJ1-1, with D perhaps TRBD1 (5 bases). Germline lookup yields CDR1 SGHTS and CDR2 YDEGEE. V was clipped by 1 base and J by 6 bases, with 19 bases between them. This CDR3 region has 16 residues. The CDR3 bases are TGTGCCAGCAGCTTGTATCAGGGCTTGGTTTCGGCTGAAGCTTTCTTT. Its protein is CASSLYQGLVSAEAFF.

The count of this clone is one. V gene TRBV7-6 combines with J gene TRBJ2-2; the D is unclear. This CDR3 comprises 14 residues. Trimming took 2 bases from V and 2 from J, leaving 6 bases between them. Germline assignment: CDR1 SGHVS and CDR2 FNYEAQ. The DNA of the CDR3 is TGTGCCAGCAGCTTATCCAGAAACACCGGGGAGCTGTTTTTT. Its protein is CASSLSRNTGELFF.

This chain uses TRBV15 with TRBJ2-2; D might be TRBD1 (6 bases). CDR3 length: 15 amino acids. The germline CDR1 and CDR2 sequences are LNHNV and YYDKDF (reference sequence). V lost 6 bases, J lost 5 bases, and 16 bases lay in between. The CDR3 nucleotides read TGTGCCACCAGGGAGAGCGTAGGGGGTACCGGGGAGCTGTTTTTT. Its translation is CATRESVGGTGELFF.

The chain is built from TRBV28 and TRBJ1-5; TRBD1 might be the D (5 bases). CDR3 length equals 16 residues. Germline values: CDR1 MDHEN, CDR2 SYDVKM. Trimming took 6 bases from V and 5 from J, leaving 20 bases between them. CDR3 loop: CASSRTRRLRDQPQHF. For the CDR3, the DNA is TGTGCCAGCAGCCGGACCAGGAGACTCAGGGATCAGCCCCAGCATTTT.

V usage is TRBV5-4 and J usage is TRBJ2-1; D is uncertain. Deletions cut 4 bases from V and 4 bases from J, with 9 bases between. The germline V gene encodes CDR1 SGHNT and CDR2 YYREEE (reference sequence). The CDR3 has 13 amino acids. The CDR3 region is CASSPQGYNEQFF. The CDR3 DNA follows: TGTGCCAGCAGCCCCCAAGGTTACAATGAGCAGTTCTTC.

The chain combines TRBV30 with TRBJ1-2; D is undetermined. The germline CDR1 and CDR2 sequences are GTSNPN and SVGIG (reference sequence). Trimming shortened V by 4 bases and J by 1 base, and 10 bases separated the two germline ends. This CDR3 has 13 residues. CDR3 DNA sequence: TGTGCCTGGACGGCCCTTCGTAACTATGGCTACACCTTC. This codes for CAWTALRNYGYTF.

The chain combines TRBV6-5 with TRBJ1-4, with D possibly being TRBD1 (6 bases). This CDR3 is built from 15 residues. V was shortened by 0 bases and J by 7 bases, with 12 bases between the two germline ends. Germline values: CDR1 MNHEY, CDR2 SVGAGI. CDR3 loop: CASSYSWGASEKLFF. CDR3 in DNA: TGTGCCAGCAGTTACTCATGGGGGGCCAGTGAAAAACTGTTTTTT.